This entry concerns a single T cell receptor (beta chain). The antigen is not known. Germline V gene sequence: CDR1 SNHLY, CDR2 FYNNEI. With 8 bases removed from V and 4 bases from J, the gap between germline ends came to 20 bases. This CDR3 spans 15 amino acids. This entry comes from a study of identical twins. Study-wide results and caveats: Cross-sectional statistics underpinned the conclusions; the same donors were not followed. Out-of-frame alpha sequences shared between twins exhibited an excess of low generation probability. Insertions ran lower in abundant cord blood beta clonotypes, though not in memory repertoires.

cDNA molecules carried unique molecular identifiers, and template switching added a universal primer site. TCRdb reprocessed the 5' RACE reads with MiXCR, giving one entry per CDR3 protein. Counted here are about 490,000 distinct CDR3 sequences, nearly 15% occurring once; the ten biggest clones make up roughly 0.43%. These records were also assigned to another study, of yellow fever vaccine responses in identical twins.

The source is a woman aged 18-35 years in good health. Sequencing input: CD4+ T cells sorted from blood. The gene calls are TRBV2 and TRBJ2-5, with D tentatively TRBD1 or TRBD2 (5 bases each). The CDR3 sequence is CASVSYLAGGETQYF. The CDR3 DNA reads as TGTGCCAGCGTTAGCTACTTAGCTGGGGGAGAGACCCAGTACTTC.